The source of this T cell receptor beta chain is a study of T cells in women clearing cervical HPV infection. Concerning this clone itself: The sequenced fragment ends 3 residues before the CDR3 boundary, so the rest is inferred from the germline J gene.

CDR1 is SGHKS, CDR2 YYEKEE, per germline (reference sequence). The CDR3 length is 13 residues. The germline V and J ends were trimmed by 2 bases and 7 bases, with 10 bases remaining between them. Measured with immunoSEQ multiplex PCR; TCRdb has only the in-frame clones, and not every one. The table lists 25,000 to 35,000 clones. The material sequenced was blood buffy coat. The rearrangement joins TRBV5-5 to TRBJ2-1; weak D call: TRBD2 (5 bases). This receptor was identified in a woman aged 18 to 69 with a cervical HPV16 infection that either progressed to CIN3+ or cleared (not recorded which). CDR3 bases read: TGTGCCAGCAGCTTCGAGCGCGGGAATGAG. Protein: CASSFERGNE. The CDR3 as a whole reads CASSFERGNEQFF.